Listed below are T cell receptor beta chains from one sample, sequenced in a study of T cells after yellow fever vaccination. TCRdb recomputed calls from the 5' RACE reads with MiXCR, one row per CDR3 protein. The profile shows 13,000 or so distinct CDR3 sequences, about 5.3% of them singletons. The specimen comprised PBMCs, either bulk or a sorted T-cell subset (CD4+, CD8+, memory, or dextramer-sorted; not recorded which), sampled 45 days after the yellow fever booster vaccination. These receptors were taken from a man aged 30 to 45 who received the YFV17D yellow fever vaccine. Each CDR3 is given with its conserved first and last residue. The size entry gives once, few, many or a size class.

abundance	len	v_gene	j_gene	CDR3aa
many	15	TRBV5-1	TRBJ2-7	CASSSQLAVAYEQYF
many	10	TRBV28	TRBJ2-5	CASSFETQYF
many	14	TRBV11-2	TRBJ1-1	CASSFSRQGTEAFF
many	18	TRBV27	TRBJ1-5	CASSLSWTGGRSNQPQHF
many	13	TRBV25-1	TRBJ1-1	CASAVGGGTEAFF
many	13	TRBV20-1	TRBJ2-7	CSAIRRGTYEQYF
many	12	TRBV7-9	TRBJ2-5	CASSEGGETQYF
many	15	TRBV20-1	TRBJ2-4	CSALNEQSQENIQYF
many	17	TRBV5-5	TRBJ2-5	CASSLAQSPASQETQYF
many	13	TRBV24-1	TRBJ2-2	CATSDLFTGELFF
many	12	TRBV29-1	TRBJ2-1	CSVAGAGNEQFF
many	14	TRBV7-9	TRBJ1-2	CASSFAGTEYGYTF
many	14	TRBV27	TRBJ1-5	CASSFQGGNQPQHF
many	15	TRBV3-1	TRBJ2-2	CASSQLVSGNGELFF
few	19	TRBV4-2	TRBJ2-3	CASSNPLAGDFRSTDTQYF
many	19	TRBV11-2	TRBJ2-2	CASSLDVFPGQGVTGELFF
many	12	TRBV5-4	TRBJ1-3	CASSAGRNTIYF
few	16	TRBV4-1	TRBJ2-3	CASSQVLAGFTDTQYF
many	13	TRBV20-1	TRBJ2-5	CSARLAGVETQYF
many	15	TRBV7-8	TRBJ2-7	CASSLGLWSSYEQYF
many	15	TRBV3-1	TRBJ2-7	CASSQVWRASYEQYF
many	14	TRBV6-5	TRBJ2-7	CASSYTSTSREQYF
many	16	TRBV15	TRBJ2-1	CATSNPPGLAYNEQFF
many	17	TRBV5-1	TRBJ2-1	CASSLRAGGLSYNEQFF
many	13	TRBV5-1	TRBJ1-2	CASSSGTGDGYTF
many	15	TRBV29-1	TRBJ2-5	CSVAPRLAGQETQYF